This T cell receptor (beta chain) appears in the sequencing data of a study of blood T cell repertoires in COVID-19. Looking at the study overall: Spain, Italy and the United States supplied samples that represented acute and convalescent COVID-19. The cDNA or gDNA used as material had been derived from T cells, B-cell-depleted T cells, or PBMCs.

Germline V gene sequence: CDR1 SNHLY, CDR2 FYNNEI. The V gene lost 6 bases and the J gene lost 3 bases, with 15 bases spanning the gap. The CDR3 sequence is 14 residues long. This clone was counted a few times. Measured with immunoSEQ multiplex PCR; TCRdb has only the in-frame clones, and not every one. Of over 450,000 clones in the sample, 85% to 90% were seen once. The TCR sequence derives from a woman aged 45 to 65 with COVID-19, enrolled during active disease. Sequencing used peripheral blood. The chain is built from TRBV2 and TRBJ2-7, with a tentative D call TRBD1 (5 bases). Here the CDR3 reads CASSQTGPFYEQYF. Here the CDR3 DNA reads TGTGCCAGCAGCCAAACAGGTCCTTTCTACGAGCAGTACTTC. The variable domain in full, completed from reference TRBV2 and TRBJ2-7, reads EPEVTQTPSHQVTQMGQEVILRCVPISNHLYFYWYRQILGQKVEFLVSFYNNEISEKSEIFDDQFSVERPDGSNFTLKIRSTKLEDSAMYFCASSQTGPFYEQYFGPGTRLTVT.